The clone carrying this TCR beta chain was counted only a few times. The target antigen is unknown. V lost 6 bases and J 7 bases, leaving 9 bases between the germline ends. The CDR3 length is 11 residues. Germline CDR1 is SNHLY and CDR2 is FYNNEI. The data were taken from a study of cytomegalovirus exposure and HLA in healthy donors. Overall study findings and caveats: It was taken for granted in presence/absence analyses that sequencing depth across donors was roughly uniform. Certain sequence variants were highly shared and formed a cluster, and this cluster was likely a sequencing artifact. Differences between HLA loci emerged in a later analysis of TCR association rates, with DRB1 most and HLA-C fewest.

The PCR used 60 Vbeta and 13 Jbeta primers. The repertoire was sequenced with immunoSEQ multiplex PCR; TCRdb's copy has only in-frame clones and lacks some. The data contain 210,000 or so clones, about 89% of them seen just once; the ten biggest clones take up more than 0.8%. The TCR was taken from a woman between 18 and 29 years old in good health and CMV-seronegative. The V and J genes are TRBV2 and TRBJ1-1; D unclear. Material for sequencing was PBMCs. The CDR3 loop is CASREADEAFF. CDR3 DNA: TGTGCCAGCAGGGAGGCAGATGAAGCTTTCTTT.